This T cell receptor (beta chain) was identified during a study of regulatory T cells in long-lasting Graves disease. Both iRepertoire HTBI primers and Arm-PCR of CDR3 regions were used to build the TCR beta libraries. TCRdb used MiXCR to reprocess the multiplex PCR reads, holding one entry per CDR3 protein. The sample has 700,000 or so distinct CDR3 sequences, around 30% seen once. The time point here: persistent/refractory GD, antithyroid drugs over 5 years with positive TRAb. Generation of the TCR library employed RNA extracted from PBMCs. Doctors identified Graves' disease using the American Thyroid Association guidelines. An endocrinology department located in Xi'an, China, was where the patients came from. Germline assignment: CDR1 WNHNN and CDR2 SYGVQD (reference sequence). V lost 7 bases, J lost 7 bases, and 17 bases lay in between. The CDR3 has 14 amino acids.

This sequence originates from a female donor with Graves disease. Specimen: peripheral blood mononuclear cells (PBMCs), collected when the disease was refractory, from a patient treated with antithyroid drugs. The chain uses TRBV10-1 and TRBJ1-5; D not resolved. CDR3 sequence reads: CASTATNPRQPQHF. CDR3 nucleotides: TGCGCCAGCACAGCCACAAACCCTAGGCAGCCCCAGCATTTT.